These 19 T cell receptor beta chains were sequenced from one sample in a study of blood T cell repertoires in COVID-19. Using immunoSEQ multiplex PCR, the repertoire was profiled, and TCRdb retains in-frame clones only, with some absent. The table lists a few hundred thousand clones, about 90% of them singletons. Material: PBMCs or T cells enriched from blood (not recorded which). All receptors derive from a young man who had recovered from COVID-19.

For the CDR3, the DNA is TGTGCCAGCAGCCAAGGGGGGGGACTAGCGGGCCATACGCAGTATTTT. Protein product: CASSQGGGLAGHTQYF. This chain connects TRBV5-8 to TRBJ2-3; 12 bases map to TRBD2. Trimming took 4 bases from V and 7 from J; bases not matched to a gene: 10. The germline gives CDR1 SGHTS, CDR2 YDEGEE. The CDR3 contains 16 residues.

V gene TRBV5-4 combines with J gene TRBJ2-3, with D maybe TRBD1 (5 bases). Germline CDR1 and CDR2: SGHNT and YYREEE (reference sequence). CDR3 length: 14 residues. Trimming pared 6 bases from V and 1 base from J, leaving 12 bases between. CDR3 coding DNA: TGTGCCAGCACCCCACAGGACGGCACAGATACGCAGTATTTT. Its translation: CASTPQDGTDTQYF.

The chain carries TRBV7-3 and TRBJ2-7; 9 bases fit TRBD2. J lost 4 bases, V lost 5 bases, and 3 bases had no gene match. CDR1 and CDR2 from the germline V gene are SGHTA and FQGTGA. The CDR3 totals 13 residues. CDR3 bases: TGTGCCAGCAGCAAGACTAGCGGATACGAGCAGTACTTC. It yields the protein CASSKTSGYEQYF.

The gene calls are TRBV5-8 and TRBJ1-6, with a weak D call TRBD1 (5 bases). Trimming removed 0 bases at V and 9 bases at J, with 16 bases between. The CDR3 runs to 16 residues. CDR1 SGHTS and CDR2 YDEGEE come from the germline V gene. The CDR3: CASSLAAGIQRSPLHF. The CDR3 nucleotides are TGTGCCAGCAGCTTGGCGGCAGGGATTCAACGTTCACCCCTCCACTTT.

This clone showed up just once. This chain uses TRBV2 with TRBJ1-2; 12 bases are shared with TRBD1. Germline V CDR1 and CDR2: SNHLY, FYNNEI. The CDR3 length is 14 residues. Trimming took 8 bases from V and 6 from J; bases not matched to a gene: 7. The CDR3 DNA follows: TGTGCCAGCGTCGGGACAGGGGGCTTCAATGGCTACACCTTC. The encoded protein is CASVGTGGFNGYTF.

The chain joins TRBV7-9 to TRBJ1-1, with a possible D match to TRBD1 (5 bases). CDR1 SEHNR and CDR2 FQNEAQ come from the germline V gene (reference sequence). This CDR3 has 16 amino acids. With 5 bases removed from V and 3 bases from J, the gap between germline ends came to 19 bases. The CDR3 DNA sequence: TGTGCCAGCAGCCTTGACAGTGCGTTGTCGGACACTGAAGCTTTCTTT. Protein: CASSLDSALSDTEAFF. The full variable domain, rest sourced from reference TRBV7-9 and TRBJ1-1, is DTGVSQNPRHKITKRGQNVTFRCDPISEHNRLYWYRQTLGQGPEFLTYFQNEAQLEKSRLLSDRFSAERPKGSFSTLEIQRTEQGDSAMYLCASSLDSALSDTEAFFGQGTRLTVV.

As for this clone: The same CDR3 arises from other DNA sequences in this sample as well. The chain recombines TRBV27 with TRBJ1-2; D uncertain. V lost 6 bases to trimming and J lost 2 bases, with 10 bases between them. This CDR3 comprises 13 residues. From germline, CDR1 is MNHEY and CDR2 SMNVEV (reference sequence). The CDR3: CASSPAGNYGYTF. The CDR3 DNA reads TGTGCCAGCAGCCCCGCGGGGAACTATGGCTACACCTTC.

The chain is built from TRBV10-3 and TRBJ2-2, with 10 bases aligning to TRBD1. The CDR3 is 14 amino acids. Germline V gene lookup returns CDR1 ENHRY and CDR2 SYGVKD. Trimming cost V 6 bases and J 5 bases; bases outside gene matches: 3. CDR3 DNA: TGTGCCATCAGGGGGGGACAGGGGACCGGGGAGCTGTTTTTT. Translated, it gives CAIRGGQGTGELFF.

The chain combines TRBV9 with TRBJ1-4; TRBD1 aligns across 7 bases. CDR3 length equals 17 residues. CDR1 is SGDLS, CDR2 YYNGEE, per germline. J was trimmed by 4 bases and V by 4 bases; bases with no gene match: 13. The CDR3 coding sequence is TGTGCCAGCAGCCCCCGACCTGGGACAGCGCTTAATGAAAAACTGTTTTTT. Residues: CASSPRPGTALNEKLFF.

This chain joins TRBV11-3 and TRBJ1-1, with D maybe TRBD1 (5 bases). V lost 7 bases and J 5 bases, leaving 14 bases between the germline ends. Per germline, CDR1 SGHNT and CDR2 YENEEA. This CDR3 spans 13 amino acids. CDR3 nucleotide sequence: TGTGCCAGCAACCCTGGGGGGGGAACTGAAGCTTTCTTT. Protein: CASNPGGGTEAFF.

This chain links TRBV5-1 with TRBJ1-4; the match to TRBD1 covers 7 bases. The CDR3 is 18 residues long. Trimming removed 0 bases from V and 5 bases from J; junction bases left unmatched: 13. Per germline, CDR1 SGHRS and CDR2 YFSETQ. The chain's CDR3 is CASSLGRIVQGENEKLFF. Written as DNA, the CDR3 is TGCGCCAGCAGCTTGGGGCGGATAGTCCAGGGGGAAAATGAAAAACTGTTTTTT.

The chain links TRBV27 to TRBJ2-1, with TRBD2 matching over 13 bases. Looked up from germline, CDR1 is MNHEY and CDR2 is SMNVEV (reference sequence). The ends lost 2 bases at V and 4 bases at J; junction bases unmatched: 5. This CDR3 contains 17 residues. CDR3 in DNA: TGTGCCAGCAGTTTAAGGACTAGCGGGAGTGTTTACAATGAGCAGTTCTTC. It codes for CASSLRTSGSVYNEQFF.

The chain employs TRBV27 and TRBJ2-1; the match to TRBD1 covers 10 bases. Per germline, CDR1 MNHEY and CDR2 SMNVEV (reference sequence). Trimming cost V 2 bases and J 5 bases; bases outside gene matches: 12. CDR3 length: 18 amino acids. The CDR3 sequence is CASSLIDRPGTGDNEQFF. For the CDR3, the DNA is TGTGCCAGCAGTTTAATTGACCGCCCCGGGACAGGGGACAATGAGCAGTTCTTC.

V and J are TRBV10-2 and TRBJ1-1, with 9 bases lining up with TRBD1. The CDR3 has 15 amino acids. Germline CDR1 and CDR2: WSHSY and SAAADI. With 6 bases clipped from V and 1 base from J, the junction kept 6 bases outside the gene matches. CDR3: CASRGDRVPNTEAFF. The CDR3, as DNA: TGCGCCAGCAGAGGGGACAGGGTGCCGAACACTGAAGCTTTCTTT.

The CDR3 sequence is CASSPLAGAAQPQHF. The CDR3 nucleotides read TGCGCCAGCAGCCCGTTGGCAGGGGCAGCTCAGCCCCAGCATTTT. The chain couples TRBV5-1 to TRBJ1-5; tentatively, D is TRBD1 (6 bases). Germline values: CDR1 SGHRS, CDR2 YFSETQ. The germline V and J ends were trimmed by 4 bases and 6 bases, with 17 bases remaining between them. This CDR3 has 15 residues.

Here the CDR3 DNA reads TGTGCCAGCAGCTTAAGACTAAGAGATTACAATGAGCAGTTCTTC. Residues: CASSLRLRDYNEQFF. V is TRBV7-3 and J is TRBJ2-1; TRBD2 is a possible D gene (5 bases). The CDR3 totals 15 residues. The germline V and J ends were trimmed by 1 base and 4 bases, with 11 bases remaining between them. Germline V gene data show CDR1 as SGHTA and CDR2 as FQGTGA.

This CDR3 is CASSQGRQGYEQYF. CDR3 sequence (DNA): TGTGCCAGCAGTCAGGGCCGGCAGGGGTACGAGCAGTACTTC. V is TRBV6-5 and J is TRBJ2-7; the D gene is possibly TRBD1 (6 bases). The CDR3 is 14 amino acids. Germline V gene sequence: CDR1 MNHEY, CDR2 SVGAGI. The V and J ends lost 5 bases and 4 bases respectively, with 15 bases between them.

The chain uses TRBV6-5 and TRBJ1-3, with 9 bases lining up with TRBD1. The junction had 9 bases not matched to a gene; V was cut back by 8 bases and J by 4 bases. Germline CDR1 MNHEY, CDR2 SVGAGI. This CDR3 comprises 15 residues. CDR3 amino acids: CASRSDRGIGNTIYF. The CDR3, as DNA: TGTGCCAGCCGATCGGACAGGGGAATAGGAAACACCATATATTTT.

V gene TRBV7-9 combines with J gene TRBJ2-1, with TRBD2 matching over 12 bases. J gave up 10 bases and V 1 base, and 11 bases lay outside the gene matches. CDR1 SEHNR and CDR2 FQNEAQ come from the germline V gene (reference sequence). The CDR3 has 17 amino acids. The CDR3 is CASSLGPSGGAVIEQFF. In DNA, the CDR3 is TGTGCCAGCAGCTTAGGCCCTAGCGGGGGGGCCGTAATAGAGCAGTTCTTC. Combining the CDR3 with reference TRBV7-9 and TRBJ2-1 gives the whole variable domain DTGVSQNPRHKITKRGQNVTFRCDPISEHNRLYWYRQTLGQGPEFLTYFQNEAQLEKSRLLSDRFSAERPKGSFSTLEIQRTEQGDSAMYLCASSLGPSGGAVIEQFFGPGTRLTVL.